Below are 12 T cell receptor beta chains sequenced from a single sample in a study of T cells in Graves' hyperthyroidism and ophthalmopathy. What was amplified from RNA transcripts were TCR beta CDR3 regions. The HTBI primer set drove a first-round RT-PCR of the TCR CDR3. One entry per CDR3 protein results from TCRdb running MiXCR on the multiplex PCR reads. The sample shows 330,000 or so distinct CDR3 sequences, approximately 18% of them seen only once. Sequences were obtained from blood. The receptors here all came from a man aged 45-65 years with Graves' ophthalmopathy.

Remarks on this clonotype: With a much larger clone just one base away, this may be a read error. The chain links TRBV18 to TRBJ2-7, with D perhaps matching TRBD1 (6 bases). Per the germline V gene, CDR1 is KGHSH and CDR2 is LQKENI. This CDR3 has 15 amino acids. V lost 3 bases and J 8 bases, leaving 20 bases between the germline ends. CDR3 amino acids: CASSPRQGLRDKQYF. The CDR3 DNA is TGTGCCAGCTCACCGCGACAAGGGCTGAGGGACAAGCAGTACTTC.

In this sample, this clonotype turned up many times. The J gene is TRBJ1-1, the V gene TRBV20-1; D may be TRBD1 (6 bases). Per germline, CDR1 DFQATT and CDR2 SNEGSKA (reference sequence). The CDR3 runs 14 residues. V lost 5 bases, J lost 7 bases, and 20 bases lay in between. CDR3 region: CSAPPGGAGNEAFF. The CDR3 coding sequence is TGCAGTGCTCCCCCCGGGGGCGCAGGCAATGAAGCTTTCTTT.

This clonotype has only a few counts. The chain couples TRBV13 to TRBJ2-1; D is ambiguous. Trimming took 2 bases from V and 7 from J, leaving 12 bases between them. The CDR3 spans 14 residues. Germline V gives CDR1 PRHDT, CDR2 FYEKMQ (reference sequence). CDR3 sequence reads: CASSLSISINEQFF. DNA for the CDR3: TGTGCCAGCAGCTTATCAATTAGCATAAATGAGCAGTTCTTC. Full variable domain (remainder filled in from reference TRBV13 and TRBJ2-1): AAGVIQSPRHLIKEKRETATLKCYPIPRHDTVYWYQQGPGQDPQFLISFYEKMQSDKGSIPDRFSAQQFSDYHSELNMSSLELGDSALYFCASSLSISINEQFFGPGTRLTVL.

This clonotype was observed many times. The chain recombines TRBV2 with TRBJ1-2; TRBD1 is a possible D gene (5 bases). Between the trimmed V and J ends, which lost 6 bases and 4 bases, there was a span of 9 bases. CDR3 length: 12 amino acids. Germline V gene lookup returns CDR1 SNHLY and CDR2 FYNNEI. CDR3: CASSRDRYGYTF. The CDR3 nucleotides are TGTGCCAGCAGCCGGGACCGCTATGGCTACACCTTC.

This clonotype showed up many times. Here the CDR3 DNA reads TGTGCCAGCAGTCGAGGGGCCGCGTCGATTCAGCCCCAGCATTTT. This codes for CASSRGAASIQPQHF. The chain combines TRBV28 with TRBJ1-5; D possibly corresponds to TRBD1 (5 bases). With 5 bases removed from V and 6 bases from J, the gap between germline ends came to 17 bases. The germline CDR1 and CDR2 sequences are MDHEN and SYDVKM. The CDR3 totals 15 residues.

This clonotype was observed at least ten times. The J gene is TRBJ2-2, the V gene TRBV5-1; unclear D gene. Trimming pared 0 bases from V and 9 bases from J, leaving 12 bases between. The length of the CDR3 is 14 residues. CDR1 SGHRS and CDR2 YFSETQ come from the germline V gene. The CDR3 region has the DNA TGCGCCAGCAGCTTGGACCCCGGACGAAGGGAGCTGTTTTTT. It codes for CASSLDPGRRELFF.

This clonotype was counted a few times. The chain links TRBV7-2 to TRBJ2-1; D gene uncertain. CDR1 is SGHTA, CDR2 FQGNSA, per germline. V was cut by 4 bases and J by 9 bases, with 7 bases left in between. The length of the CDR3 is 11 residues. The CDR3, as DNA: TGTGCCAGCAGCTATGAAGTTGAGCAGTTCTTC. Residues: CASSYEVEQFF.

This clonotype was detected many times. This chain joins TRBV12-3 or TRBV12-4 and TRBJ1-5; D is unresolved. CDR3 length: 14 amino acids. The germline V and J ends were trimmed by 2 bases and 0 bases, with 5 bases remaining between them. The CDR3 bases are TGTGCCAGCAGTTTAAGGCATAGCAATCAGCCCCAGCATTTT. The encoded protein is CASSLRHSNQPQHF.

This clonotype has at least ten counts. The chain joins TRBV7-3 to TRBJ2-1, with 7 bases aligning to TRBD2. Germline V gene sequence: CDR1 SGHTA, CDR2 FQGTGA. J gave up 10 bases and V 5 bases, and 11 bases lay outside the gene matches. The CDR3 has 14 amino acids. The CDR3 DNA reads as TGTGCCAGCAGCCCCACTCCGGGACTACGGGAGCAGTTCTTC. This encodes CASSPTPGLREQFF. Supplemented by reference TRBV7-3 and TRBJ2-1, the full variable domain reads GAGVSQTPSNKVTEKGKYVELRCDPISGHTALYWYRQSLGQGPEFLIYFQGTGAADDSGLPNDRFFAVRPEGSVSTLKIQRTERGDSAVYLCASSPTPGLREQFFGPGTRLTVL.

About this clonotype itself: One end of the junction does not line up with germline, which may come from a read error. V usage is TRBV7-3 and J usage is TRBJ2-7, with D possibly being TRBD2 (6 bases). The CDR3 runs to 14 residues. Germline loops: CDR1 SGHTA, CDR2 FQGTGA. CDR3 protein: CASNPDGGSYEQCF. The DNA of the CDR3 is TGTGCCAGCAACCCGGACGGGGGATCCTACGAGCAGTGCTTC.

The table lists this clonotype with a few counts. This chain joins TRBV12-3 or TRBV12-4 and TRBJ1-2; D is unresolved. V was clipped by 6 bases and J by 9 bases, with 14 bases between them. The CDR3 extends over 12 amino acids. As DNA, the CDR3 is TGTGCCAGCAGCTCTCAACCCGTGAGCTACACCTTC. Translating it yields CASSSQPVSYTF.

This clonotype was observed at least ten times. The chain links TRBV29-1 to TRBJ2-7, with 9 bases identical to TRBD1. The trim removed 7 bases at V and 5 bases at J, leaving 18 bases unmatched. Germline assignment: CDR1 SQVTM and CDR2 ANQGSEA. This CDR3 has 16 amino acids. The CDR3 loop reads CSAGSLPGQGTHEQYF. In nucleotides, the CDR3 is TGCAGCGCAGGGAGCCTTCCGGGACAGGGAACCCACGAGCAGTACTTC.